These 32 T cell receptor beta chains were sequenced from one sample in a study of T-cell memory formation after mild COVID-19. TCRdb passed the 5' RACE reads through MiXCR, listing each CDR3 protein once. The sample records roughly 170,000 distinct CDR3 sequences, 15% to 20% being singletons. Material: PBMCs or a T cell subset sorted from them (not recorded which). Receptors were obtained from a man younger than 35 who had mild COVID-19 (a few samples of this study predate the infection). Cell type and time point are not known.

The genes are TRBV14 and TRBJ1-2; 8 nucleotides align to TRBD1. Germline-derived CDR1 and CDR2 are SGHDN and FVKESK. The CDR3 consists of 14 residues. J was trimmed by 2 bases and V by 5 bases; bases with no gene match: 4. The CDR3 DNA follows: TGTGCCAGCAGCTCCAGGGGGCACAACTATGGCTACACCTTC. Encoded protein: CASSSRGHNYGYTF.

This clonotype has more than one count but fewer than ten. The CDR3 protein is CASSPLAGGPDTQYF. The CDR3, as DNA: TGTGCCAGCAGTCCTCTAGCGGGGGGGCCAGATACGCAGTATTTT. The chain is built from TRBV12-3 or TRBV12-4 and TRBJ2-3; 12 nucleotides match TRBD2. The CDR3 consists of 15 residues. V shed 5 bases, J shed 4 bases, and the junction held 4 bases outside the gene matches.

The sample holds a few counts of this clonotype. This chain links TRBV6-2 or TRBV6-3 with TRBJ2-7; 7 bases line up with TRBD2. This CDR3 comprises 15 residues. V lost 2 bases to trimming and J lost 3 bases; unmatched junction nucleotides: 7. Germline V gives CDR1 MNHEY, CDR2 SVGEGT. In DNA form, the CDR3 reads TGTGCCAGCAGTTACCACCCGGGACTAAGCTACGAGCAGTACTTC. Encoded protein: CASSYHPGLSYEQYF.

This clonotype was seen a handful of times. The chain uses TRBV20-1 and TRBJ2-3; 8 bases match TRBD2. Trimming at V came to 1 base and at J to 1 base, leaving 4 bases not matched to a gene. This CDR3 spans 15 amino acids. Germline CDR1 DFQATT, CDR2 SNEGSKA (reference sequence). CDR3 DNA: TGCAGTGCTAGAGTGGCGGGGGGCCGCACAGATACGCAGTATTTT. It encodes CSARVAGGRTDTQYF.

The V and J genes are TRBV2 and TRBJ2-7, with a weak D call TRBD1 (6 bases). V lost 2 bases and J lost 1, with 9 bases in between. Germline V gene lookup returns CDR1 SNHLY and CDR2 FYNNEI. The CDR3 sequence is 14 residues long. The CDR3 sequence is CASSEQGMSYEQYF. CDR3 bases: TGTGCCAGCAGTGAACAGGGGATGTCCTACGAGCAGTACTTC.

This sequence joins TRBV4-2 and TRBJ1-4, with 8 bases matching TRBD1. J was trimmed by 7 bases and V by 0 bases; bases with no gene match: 7. The CDR3 contains 16 residues. CDR1 is LGHNA, CDR2 YNFKEQ, per germline. The CDR3 nucleotides read TGTGCCAGCAGCCAAGATCTCGGACAGGGCGGTGAAAAACTGTTTTTT. It specifies CASSQDLGQGGEKLFF.

The chain carries TRBV7-9 and TRBJ1-4; no clear D gene. V gave up 1 base and J gave up 2 bases, with 8 bases separating them. The CDR3 is made up of 15 amino acids. CDR1 is SEHNR and CDR2 is FQNEAQ in the germline V gene (reference sequence). The DNA of the CDR3 is TGTGCCAGCAGCTTAGATGGCAGGACTAATGAAAAACTGTTTTTT. Translated: CASSLDGRTNEKLFF.

The rearrangement links TRBV30 to TRBJ2-2, with D unresolved. CDR1 and CDR2 (germline): GTSNPN, SVGIG (reference sequence). The V gene lost 0 bases and the J gene lost 0 bases, with 8 bases spanning the gap. The CDR3 is 15 amino acids. In nucleotides, the CDR3 is TGTGCCTGGAGTGTAAAAAGCCCGAACACCGGGGAGCTGTTTTTT. Translating it yields CAWSVKSPNTGELFF.

This clonotype showed up just a few times. This sequence joins TRBV6-6 and TRBJ2-7, with D possibly being TRBD1 (5 bases). The ends were cut back, 2 bases at V and 4 bases at J, with 15 bases in the middle. Germline CDR1 reads MNHNY; CDR2 reads SVGAGI (reference sequence). This CDR3 region has 15 residues. The CDR3 reads CASSYGAGFLYEQYV. The CDR3 DNA is TGTGCCAGCAGTTACGGGGCAGGGTTCCTTTACGAGCAGTACGTC.

V and J are TRBV6-2 or TRBV6-3 and TRBJ2-2; 8 bases map to TRBD1. This CDR3 contains 16 residues. The trim removed 2 bases at V and 4 bases at J, leaving 6 bases unmatched. From germline, CDR1 is MNHEY and CDR2 SVGEGT. The chain's CDR3 is CASSYGGQAPTGELFF. The CDR3 region has the DNA TGTGCCAGCAGTTACGGGGGACAGGCTCCCACCGGGGAGCTGTTTTTT.

There are a few counts of this clonotype. The CDR3: CSVGQSSYEQYF. The CDR3 coding sequence is TGCAGTGTTGGACAGAGCTCCTACGAGCAGTACTTC. The chain joins TRBV20-1 to TRBJ2-7; TRBD1 might be the D (6 bases). The CDR3 has 12 amino acids. Trimming stripped 7 bases from V and 0 bases from J, with 10 bases between. Per germline, CDR1 DFQATT and CDR2 SNEGSKA (reference sequence).

This clonotype appeared many times. The chain couples TRBV5-6 to TRBJ1-1; 7 nucleotides align to TRBD1. The V gene's germline CDR1 is SGHDT and CDR2 YYEEEE. V lost 4 bases, J lost 3 bases, and 12 bases stayed unmatched. This CDR3 is 16 amino acids long. The CDR3 is CASSPDGGTGDTEAFF. CDR3 coding DNA: TGTGCCAGCAGCCCCGACGGGGGCACAGGGGACACTGAAGCTTTCTTT.

This clonotype came up a few times. V usage is TRBV6-1 and J usage is TRBJ2-5; 7 nucleotides agree with TRBD2. The germline gives CDR1 MNHNS, CDR2 SASEGT. The CDR3 extends over 14 amino acids. The V and J ends lost 6 bases and 8 bases, in that order; junction bases with no gene match: 12. The CDR3 is CASSQIGGEGTQYF. The CDR3 DNA sequence: TGTGCCAGCAGCCAAATTGGTGGGGAGGGAACCCAGTACTTC.

The chain joins TRBV6-8 to TRBJ1-1; weak D call: TRBD1 (6 bases). V was shortened by 2 bases and J by 3 bases, with 19 bases between the two germline ends. The CDR3 covers 17 residues. CDR1 is MNHGY, CDR2 SAAAGT, per germline. The CDR3 here is CASSYLFVGGGDTEAFF. The CDR3 DNA reads as TGTGCCAGCAGTTACCTTTTCGTGGGGGGCGGCGACACTGAAGCTTTCTTT.

This chain joins TRBV29-1 and TRBJ1-1, with D unclear. Germline CDR1 is SQVTM and CDR2 is ANQGSEA. V gave up 6 bases and J gave up 4 bases, with 12 bases separating them. CDR3 length: 12 residues. In DNA form, the CDR3 reads TGCAGCGTCAAGGTTTTTGGCACTGAAGCTTTCTTT. Translation: CSVKVFGTEAFF. The full variable domain, its missing parts supplied by reference TRBV29-1 and TRBJ1-1, is SAVISQKPSRDICQRGTSLTIQCQVDSQVTMMFWYRQQPGQSLTLIATANQGSEATYESGFVIDKFPISRPNLTFSTLTVSNMSPEDSSIYLCSVKVFGTEAFFGQGTRLTVV.

The count of this clonotype is one. The chain links TRBV5-1 to TRBJ1-2; the D gene is possibly TRBD1 (5 bases). Per the germline V gene, CDR1 is SGHRS and CDR2 is YFSETQ. V was cut by 0 bases and J by 0 bases, with 9 bases left in between. This CDR3 is built from 15 residues. The CDR3 region is CASSLGGPPNYGYTF. The CDR3 DNA follows: TGCGCCAGCAGCTTGGGGGGACCACCTAACTATGGCTACACCTTC. The whole variable domain, filled in from reference TRBV5-1 and TRBJ1-2, reads KAGVTQTPRYLIKTRGQQVTLSCSPISGHRSVSWYQQTPGQGLQFLFEYFSETQRNKGNFPGRFSGRQFSNSRSEMNVSTLELGDSALYLCASSLGGPPNYGYTFGSGTRLTVV.

This clonotype showed up just a few times. The chain has TRBV20-1 and TRBJ2-5, with D hard to call. V lost 2 bases, J lost 1 base, and 11 bases lay in between. Germline V gives CDR1 DFQATT, CDR2 SNEGSKA (reference sequence). The CDR3 has 14 amino acids. DNA for the CDR3: TGCAGTGCTAGAACCTTTCTGAGCCAAGAGACCCAGTACTTC. Protein: CSARTFLSQETQYF.

The V and J genes are TRBV5-1 and TRBJ1-2; TRBD1 matches 12 bases. V was clipped by 2 bases and J by 4 bases; unmatched bases: 15. CDR3 length: 19 residues. Germline V CDR1 and CDR2: SGHRS, YFSETQ. The CDR3 DNA is TGCGCCAGCAGCTTTGCTTCCCGGGACAGGGGGCGATACAGCTATGGCTACACCTTC. Amino acids: CASSFASRDRGRYSYGYTF.

This clonotype has a handful of counts. The CDR3 coding sequence is TGTGCCAGCAGTTACCGGACAGGGCACGCTTTCTTT. Its protein is CASSYRTGHAFF. This chain joins TRBV6-6 and TRBJ1-1; 8 bases align to TRBD1. The CDR3 contains 12 residues. J gave up 11 bases and V 2 bases, and 4 bases lay outside the gene matches. Germline CDR1 is MNHNY and CDR2 is SVGAGI (reference sequence).

This clonotype was seen only a few times. The V call is TRBV5-1, the J call TRBJ1-4; D uncertain. CDR3 length equals 15 residues. Trimming removed 4 bases at V and 2 bases at J, with 12 bases between. Germline V gene lookup returns CDR1 SGHRS and CDR2 YFSETQ. DNA for the CDR3: TGCGCCAGCAGCCCACTCACCGGGACTAATGAAAAACTGTTTTTT. This translates into CASSPLTGTNEKLFF.

V usage is TRBV18 and J usage is TRBJ1-1; D is unresolved. Looked up from germline, CDR1 is KGHSH and CDR2 is LQKENI. Trimming stripped 3 bases from V and 4 bases from J, with 12 bases between. The CDR3 is 14 amino acids. The DNA for the CDR3 is TGTGCCAGCTCACCCTCGTCAGCGGGCACTGAAGCTTTCTTT. Translation gives CASSPSSAGTEAFF. The complete variable domain, with remaining parts taken from reference TRBV18 and TRBJ1-1, reads NAGVMQNPRHLVRRRGQEARLRCSPMKGHSHVYWYRQLPEEGLKFMVYLQKENIIDESGMPKERFSAEFPKEGPSILRIQQVVRGDSAAYFCASSPSSAGTEAFFGQGTRLTVV.

This rearrangement joins TRBV7-9 to TRBJ1-3, with 7 nucleotides matching TRBD1. This CDR3 is 13 amino acids long. CDR1 and CDR2 from the germline V gene are SEHNR and FQNEAQ (reference sequence). Unmatched junction bases numbered 14, after V lost 5 bases and J lost 16 bases. CDR3 DNA sequence: TGTGCCAGCAGCCGCCAGGGGACAGAACGGGCGTATTTT. This codes for CASSRQGTERAYF.

This clonotype was observed at least ten times. This chain uses TRBV4-2 with TRBJ2-5; D unresolved. This CDR3 contains 14 residues. Between the trimmed V and J ends, which lost 0 bases and 5 bases, there was a span of 10 bases. Germline V gene lookup returns CDR1 LGHNA and CDR2 YNFKEQ. In DNA form, the CDR3 reads TGTGCCAGCAGCCAAGATGGGCGTCCTGAGACCCAGTACTTC. It translates to CASSQDGRPETQYF.

The chain employs TRBV7-2 and TRBJ2-2, with TRBD1 identical over 11 bases. The germline V gene encodes CDR1 SGHTA and CDR2 FQGNSA. The CDR3 is 16 residues long. J was trimmed by 7 bases and V by 2 bases; bases with no gene match: 6. CDR3 sequence (DNA): TGTGCCAGCAGCTTAAGGACAGGGGGCGGTCACGGGGAGCTGTTTTTT. This gives the protein CASSLRTGGGHGELFF. Complete variable domain (other parts from reference TRBV7-2 and TRBJ2-2): GAGVSQSPSNKVTEKGKDVELRCDPISGHTALYWYRQSLGQGLEFLIYFQGNSAPDKSGLPSDRFSAERTGGSVSTLTIQRTQQEDSAVYLCASSLRTGGGHGELFFGEGSRLTVL.

This clonotype showed up many times. This chain uses TRBV12-3 or TRBV12-4 with TRBJ1-5; D unclear. The CDR3 is 13 residues long. V shed 6 bases and J shed 4 bases, with 10 bases lying between them. DNA for the CDR3: TGTGCCAGCAGCCGCCGGGAGAATCAGCCCCAGCATTTT. This encodes CASSRRENQPQHF.

This clonotype appeared a few times. The CDR3 loop reads CASSYSTGSSNQPQHF. CDR3 nucleotide sequence: TGTGCCAGCAGTTACTCTACAGGGTCTAGCAATCAGCCCCAGCATTTT. The rearrangement links TRBV6-2 or TRBV6-3 to TRBJ1-5, with D possibly TRBD1 on 6 matching bases. The CDR3 consists of 16 residues. Germline CDR1 and CDR2: MNHEY and SVGEGT. V shed 0 bases and J shed 0 bases, with 9 bases lying between them.

V gene TRBV7-7 combines with J gene TRBJ2-7, with 11 bases identical to TRBD1. This CDR3 region has 15 residues. The V gene end was trimmed by 5 bases and the J gene end by 2 bases; junction bases not matched to a gene: 5. CDR1 and CDR2 from the germline V gene are SSHAT and FNYEAQ (reference sequence). In DNA form, the CDR3 reads TGTGCCAGCAGCCCCTTGGACAGGGGGCCCTACGAGCAGTACTTC. Residues: CASSPLDRGPYEQYF.

This clonotype was seen a few times. The chain has TRBV20-1 and TRBJ1-5; D possibly corresponds to TRBD1 (5 bases). Germline assignment: CDR1 DFQATT and CDR2 SNEGSKA (reference sequence). V was pared by 6 bases and J by 2 bases, with 14 bases between. The CDR3 spans 14 residues. CDR3 sequence: CSATQAEGNQPQHF. The CDR3 DNA is TGCAGTGCCACACAGGCCGAAGGCAATCAGCCCCAGCATTTT.

CDR3 residues: CASSRSDNAGNTIYF. The CDR3 DNA sequence: TGCGCCAGCAGCCGCTCAGATAACGCGGGAAACACCATATATTTT. The chain carries TRBV5-1 and TRBJ1-3; D is unresolved. The ends were cut back, 4 bases at V and 4 bases at J, with 15 bases in the middle. The CDR3 covers 15 residues. The germline V gene has CDR1 SGHRS and CDR2 YFSETQ.

This clonotype has a handful of counts. The chain combines TRBV4-3 with TRBJ2-3; tentatively, D is TRBD1 (6 bases). Trimming pared 2 bases from V and 4 bases from J, leaving 13 bases between. Per germline, CDR1 LGHNA and CDR2 YSLEER. The CDR3 totals 15 residues. The CDR3, as DNA: TGCGCCAGCAGCCAATATGACAGGATCTCAGATACGCAGTATTTT. Its protein product is CASSQYDRISDTQYF.

The table lists this clonotype with a few counts. The V gene is TRBV5-5, the J gene TRBJ1-1; D ambiguous. V was shortened by 0 bases and J by 10 bases, with 13 bases between the two germline ends. This CDR3 spans 13 amino acids. In germline, CDR1 is SGHKS, CDR2 YYEKEE (reference sequence). The chain's CDR3 is CASSLDRPWRAFF. The CDR3 DNA is TGTGCCAGCAGCTTGGACCGCCCCTGGAGAGCTTTCTTT.

This clonotype showed up many times. The rearrangement joins TRBV10-3 to TRBJ2-5, with D unresolved. Germline V gene sequence: CDR1 ENHRY, CDR2 SYGVKD. V lost 3 bases to trimming and J lost 8 bases, with 7 bases between them. The CDR3 has 11 amino acids. The CDR3 sequence is CAISDGLTQYF. The CDR3 DNA is TGTGCCATCAGTGATGGGTTAACCCAGTACTTC.